These 15 T cell receptor beta chains share one sample of origin, sequenced in a study of response to subunit inactivated influenza vaccine. Each CDR3 protein gets one entry after TCRdb re-called the RT-PCR reads with MiXCR. The repertoire has approximately 500,000 distinct CDR3 sequences, 10% to 15% of them found once; the top ten carry over 10%. The source material was PBMCs from blood, sampled about 6 weeks after vaccination. These receptors came from a man aged 50 or older who received an inactivated influenza vaccine.

This clonotype has a count of ten or more. CDR3 bases: TGTGCCAGCAGTGACGGAATGTACCAAGAGACCCAGTACTTC. Translation: CASSDGMYQETQYF. The rearrangement links TRBV12-3 or TRBV12-4 to TRBJ2-5; D uncertain. The CDR3 is made up of 14 amino acids. Trimming took off 5 bases at V and 0 bases at J, with 10 bases between the two ends.

This clonotype has a handful of counts. The chain carries TRBV7-8 and TRBJ2-7; TRBD1 agrees at 7 bases. The CDR3 length is 15 residues. Germline-derived CDR1 and CDR2 are SGHVS and FQNEAQ. The V and J ends lost 6 bases and 3 bases, in that order; junction bases with no gene match: 11. The CDR3 reads CASSETGNINYEQYF. The DNA for the CDR3 is TGTGCCAGCAGTGAGACAGGGAATATTAACTACGAGCAGTACTTC.

The genes are TRBV5-5 and TRBJ2-5; D uncertain. Trimming shortened V by 5 bases and J by 6 bases, and 11 bases separated the two germline ends. Germline V CDR1 and CDR2: SGHKS, YYEKEE (reference sequence). CDR3 length: 12 residues. CDR3 in DNA: TGTGCCAGCAGGTTGCTAGAGCAGACCCAGTACTTC. Translating it yields CASRLLEQTQYF.

This clonotype was detected many times. The chain employs TRBV20-1 and TRBJ2-3, with 9 bases fitting TRBD1. V lost 6 bases, J lost 2 bases, and 6 bases stayed unmatched. From germline, CDR1 is DFQATT and CDR2 SNEGSKA (reference sequence). The CDR3 sequence is 14 residues long. The CDR3 DNA reads as TGCAGTGCCCAGGACAGGGGCCACACAGATACGCAGTATTTT. Protein product: CSAQDRGHTDTQYF.

The chain links TRBV6-5 to TRBJ1-5, with D possibly matching TRBD1 (5 bases). Germline V lookup: CDR1 MNHEY, CDR2 SVGAGI. The CDR3 sequence is 14 residues long. V was trimmed by 2 bases and J by 4 bases, leaving 9 bases between them. The CDR3 sequence is CASSYGGANQPQHF. CDR3 DNA: TGTGCCAGCAGTTACGGTGGGGCTAATCAGCCCCAGCATTTT.

This clonotype was counted only a few times. V and J are TRBV4-3 and TRBJ2-3, with 11 bases fitting TRBD2. The J segment lost 1 base and the V segment lost 0 bases, leaving 9 bases of the junction unmatched. Germline V gene lookup returns CDR1 LGHNA and CDR2 YSLEER. The length of the CDR3 is 19 residues. CDR3 loop: CASSQDRSLAGGRTDTQYF. In DNA form, the CDR3 reads TGCGCCAGCAGCCAAGATAGATCCCTAGCGGGGGGTCGCACAGATACGCAGTATTTT.

The genes are TRBV20-1 and TRBJ2-2, with D maybe TRBD2 (6 bases). CDR1 and CDR2 from the germline V gene are DFQATT and SNEGSKA (reference sequence). V shed 6 bases and J shed 0 bases, with 14 bases lying between them. The CDR3 consists of 15 residues. CDR3 DNA: TGCAGTGCCAGCCGCGGGACCGCGAACACCGGGGAGCTGTTTTTT. It translates to CSASRGTANTGELFF.

The table lists this clonotype with a few counts. The V call is TRBV20-1, the J call TRBJ1-5; a possible D gene is TRBD1 (5 bases). Germline lookup yields CDR1 DFQATT and CDR2 SNEGSKA (reference sequence). Trimming took off 3 bases at V and 6 bases at J, with 12 bases between the two ends. The CDR3 consists of 13 residues. CDR3 region: CSASKGTGQPQHF. CDR3 DNA: TGCAGTGCTAGTAAAGGGACGGGTCAGCCCCAGCATTTT.

The chain has TRBV25-1 and TRBJ2-1; D gene unclear. V lost 5 bases to trimming and J lost 4 bases, with 15 bases between them. This CDR3 spans 15 amino acids. Germline-derived CDR1 and CDR2 are MGHDK and SYGVNS. CDR3 loop: CASSWIQPPYNEQFF. The CDR3 bases are TGTGCCAGCAGTTGGATCCAACCTCCGTACAATGAGCAGTTCTTC.

This clonotype was recorded a few times. The V gene is TRBV5-5, the J gene TRBJ1-1; no firm D call. The CDR3 length is 16 residues. V was pared by 3 bases and J by 1 base, with 16 bases between. The germline gives CDR1 SGHKS, CDR2 YYEKEE (reference sequence). CDR3 loop: CASSSQFSTGNTEAFF. CDR3 coding DNA: TGTGCCAGCAGCTCGCAGTTCTCAACCGGGAACACTGAAGCTTTCTTT. Variable domain in full (rest from reference TRBV5-5 and TRBJ1-1): DAGVTQSPTHLIKTRGQQVTLRCSPISGHKSVSWYQQVLGQGPQFIFQYYEKEERGRGNFPDRFSARQFPNYSSELNVNALLLGDSALYLCASSSQFSTGNTEAFFGQGTRLTVV.

The V and J genes are TRBV5-5 and TRBJ2-7, with 7 nucleotides matching TRBD1. The V gene end was trimmed by 0 bases and the J gene end by 10 bases; junction bases not matched to a gene: 10. The CDR3 runs to 14 residues. Germline-derived CDR1 and CDR2 are SGHKS and YYEKEE (reference sequence). CDR3 sequence: CASSLARQGHLQYF. The CDR3 bases are TGTGCCAGCAGCTTGGCGCGACAGGGCCATCTCCAGTACTTC.

The genes are TRBV4-3 and TRBJ2-2, with a tentative D call TRBD2 (6 bases). V lost 1 base and J 7 bases, leaving 13 bases between the germline ends. Germline CDR1 LGHNA, CDR2 YSLEER. This CDR3 has 15 residues. CDR3 loop: CASSQGALGGGELFF. The CDR3 DNA reads as TGCGCCAGCAGCCAAGGGGCTTTGGGGGGCGGGGAGCTGTTTTTT.

This clonotype was seen more than once but under ten times. CDR3 in DNA: TGTGCCAGCAGCACGGTCGAGACCGGGCAGTACTTC. Its translation is CASSTVETGQYF. The J gene is TRBJ2-7, the V gene TRBV2; D not resolved. The CDR3 sequence is 12 residues long. CDR1 and CDR2 from the germline V gene are SNHLY and FYNNEI. Trimming left V 6 bases short and J 9 bases short, with 15 bases between.

V is TRBV20-1 and J is TRBJ1-5, with 9 positions matching TRBD1. Per the germline V gene, CDR1 is DFQATT and CDR2 is SNEGSKA (reference sequence). Losses at the gene ends were 6 bases for V and 4 bases for J; bases not matched to a gene: 4. The CDR3 spans 13 residues. The CDR3 DNA follows: TGCAGTGCGCGACAGGGGGGGAATCAGCCCCAGCATTTT. This sequence encodes CSARQGGNQPQHF.

The chain recombines TRBV3-1 with TRBJ2-7, with TRBD1 matching over 8 bases. The CDR3 has 15 amino acids. Germline CDR1 LGHDT, CDR2 YNNKEL (reference sequence). V lost 6 bases and J lost 7; bases outside the gene matches: 14. The CDR3 coding sequence is TGTGCCAGCAGTCGCCCCCAGGGGGCGTCCTTTGAGCAGTACTTC. Encoded protein: CASSRPQGASFEQYF.